What follows are 4 T cell receptor beta chains derived from one specimen sequenced in a study of response to subunit inactivated influenza vaccine. TCRdb reanalysed the RT-PCR reads using MiXCR and keeps one entry per CDR3 protein. Of around 760,000 distinct CDR3 sequences in the sample, roughly 14% were seen once. The sample was PBMCs from blood, taken 14 to 15 days before vaccination. Receptors were obtained from a middle-aged man who received an inactivated influenza vaccine.

The chain employs TRBV15 and TRBJ2-7, with D possibly matching TRBD2 (7 bases). Trimming removed 0 bases at V and 5 bases at J, with 23 bases between. Looked up from germline, CDR1 is LNHNV and CDR2 is YYDKDF (reference sequence). CDR3 length: 18 amino acids. CDR3 coding DNA: TGTGCCACCAGCAGAGATCGGACGGGGAGGGGGTTCAGGGACGAGCAGTACTTC. Translating it yields CATSRDRTGRGFRDEQYF.

This clonotype was seen ten or more times. The rearrangement joins TRBV12-3 or TRBV12-4 to TRBJ1-2; the D is unclear. V was pared by 3 bases and J by 2 bases, with 7 bases between. The CDR3 contains 13 residues. The CDR3: CASSFGVNYGYTF. Written as DNA, the CDR3 is TGTGCCAGCAGTTTCGGCGTAAACTATGGCTACACCTTC.

This clonotype was recorded at least ten times. The gene calls are TRBV4-2 and TRBJ2-2; D not certain. The CDR3 is 14 amino acids. Germline CDR1 is LGHNA and CDR2 is YNFKEQ. Between the trimmed V and J ends, which lost 1 base and 6 bases, there was a span of 9 bases. The CDR3 sequence: CASSQVGPPGELFF. In DNA form, the CDR3 reads TGTGCCAGCAGCCAAGTCGGCCCCCCCGGGGAGCTGTTTTTT.

Regarding this clonotype: Relative to the germline gene, one junction end is altered; a read error may explain this. The genes are TRBV15 and TRBJ2-5; D is undetermined. There are 14 residues in the CDR3. Germline V gene data show CDR1 as LNHNV and CDR2 as YYDKDF (reference sequence). The CDR3 region is CATCRAARKETQYF. CDR3 DNA sequence: TGTGCCACCTGCAGAGCAGCCAGAAAAGAGACCCAGTACTTC.